These 27 T cell receptor beta chains were all obtained from the same sample, sequenced in a study of cytomegalovirus exposure and HLA in healthy donors. Profiling relied on immunoSEQ multiplex PCR, and the TCRdb table lists in-frame clones only, not all of them. Among 190,000 or so clones listed, roughly 84% were seen once. The sequenced sample was PBMCs. These receptors were obtained from a young woman in good health and CMV-seropositive.

The chain is built from TRBV2 and TRBJ1-2; maybe TRBD1 (5 bases). Germline CDR1 SNHLY, CDR2 FYNNEI. V gave up 8 bases and J gave up 4 bases, with 11 bases separating them. The CDR3 is 12 residues long. The CDR3 DNA follows: TGTGCCAGCGCCGGGGGAAGCTATGGCTACACCTTC. Its translation: CASAGGSYGYTF.

The chain is built from TRBV9 and TRBJ1-6; no clear D gene. The CDR3 sequence is 14 residues long. With 1 base removed from V and 10 bases from J, the gap between germline ends came to 12 bases. The V gene's germline CDR1 is SGDLS and CDR2 YYNGEE. CDR3: CASSVLVGESPLHF. The CDR3 region has the DNA TGTGCCAGCAGCGTACTAGTCGGGGAATCACCCCTCCACTTT.

The V and J genes are TRBV21-1 and TRBJ2-7; no check of the table's D call, TRBD1, against the DNA was made. TRBV21-1 is a known pseudogene. The CDR3 has 13 residues. The CDR3 DNA reads as TGTGCCAGCGGGACAGGGTTATTGCACGAGCAGTACTTC. It yields the protein CASGTGLLHEQYF.

The chain employs TRBV7-8 and TRBJ2-3; no definite D call. Germline CDR1 reads SGHVS; CDR2 reads FQNEAQ. The V gene lost 1 base and the J gene lost 0 bases, with 5 bases spanning the gap. The CDR3 sequence is 14 residues long. The CDR3 sequence: CASSLVLSTDTQYF. CDR3 bases: TGTGCCAGCAGCTTAGTACTCAGCACAGATACGCAGTATTTT.

The chain recombines TRBV27 with TRBJ2-1; the D gene is possibly TRBD2 (6 bases). V was shortened by 3 bases and J by 6 bases, with 12 bases between the two germline ends. This CDR3 contains 14 residues. Germline CDR1 and CDR2: MNHEY and SMNVEV (reference sequence). The chain's CDR3 is CASSLQRAANEQFF. CDR3 bases: TGTGCCAGCAGTTTGCAGCGGGCGGCCAATGAGCAGTTCTTC.

The rearrangement links TRBV19 to TRBJ2-1; 8 nucleotides line up with TRBD1. Germline loops: CDR1 LNHDA, CDR2 SQIVND (reference sequence). This CDR3 is 14 amino acids long. The junction had 11 bases not matched to a gene; V was cut back by 7 bases and J by 9 bases. Here the CDR3 reads CASTPGTGGGEQFF. The CDR3 region has the DNA TGTGCCAGTACCCCGGGGACAGGCGGCGGTGAGCAGTTCTTC.

This chain connects TRBV20-1 to TRBJ1-5; D ambiguous. The CDR3 spans 9 residues. Trimming removed 5 bases from V and 7 bases from J, with 3 bases in between. Germline CDR1 DFQATT, CDR2 SNEGSKA (reference sequence). The DNA of the CDR3 is TGCAGTGCTGGCCAGCCCCAGCATTTT. Protein sequence: CSAGQPQHF.

With regard to this clone: The junction and the germline gene differ at one end; a read error may be behind it. J is TRBJ2-1 and V is TRBV25-1, with a possible D match to TRBD1 (5 bases). Per germline, CDR1 MGHDK and CDR2 SYGVNS. The CDR3 has 12 amino acids. As DNA, the CDR3 is TGTGCCAGCAGTGAATCCGGCGCTCAAGGGGTCTTC. Its translation: CASSESGAQGVF. Using reference TRBV25-1 and TRBJ2-1 for the parts outside the CDR3, the full variable domain is EADIYQTPRYLVIGTGKKITLECSQTMGHDKMYWYQQDPGMELHLIHYSYGVNSTEKGDLSSESTVSRIRTEHFPLTLESARPSHTSQYLCASSESGAQGVFGPGTRLTVL.

The V call is TRBV19, the J call TRBJ1-1; tentative D call: TRBD1 (6 bases). Germline values: CDR1 LNHDA, CDR2 SQIVND (reference sequence). The V end was cut by 3 bases, the J end by 3 bases, with 11 bases between. The CDR3 totals 14 residues. The CDR3: CASSIYRVDTEAFF. CDR3 nucleotides: TGTGCCAGTAGTATCTACAGGGTCGACACTGAAGCTTTCTTT.

The J gene is TRBJ2-7, the V gene TRBV5-1; 11 bases fit TRBD2. V dropped 0 bases and J dropped 0; count of bases not matched to a gene: 8. CDR1 SGHRS and CDR2 YFSETQ come from the germline V gene. This CDR3 comprises 18 residues. CDR3 residues: CASSLGLAGGIISYEQYF. In DNA, the CDR3 is TGCGCCAGCAGCTTGGGTCTAGCGGGGGGCATAATCTCCTACGAGCAGTACTTC.

The chain has TRBV19 and TRBJ1-1; perhaps TRBD1 as D (6 bases). Trimming shortened V by 3 bases and J by 0 bases, and 8 bases separated the two germline ends. CDR1 is LNHDA and CDR2 is SQIVND in the germline V gene (reference sequence). There are 14 residues in the CDR3. As DNA, the CDR3 is TGTGCCAGTAGTATGAGGGGGATGAACACTGAAGCTTTCTTT. Encoded protein: CASSMRGMNTEAFF.

The chain combines TRBV11-2 with TRBJ1-1; D gene unclear. Trimming removed 2 bases from V and 3 bases from J, with 13 bases in between. CDR3 size: 15 residues. Germline lookup yields CDR1 SGHAT and CDR2 FQNNGV. The CDR3, as DNA: TGTGCCAGCAGCTTAATGGGCAGGAGGCACACTGAAGCTTTCTTT. Protein product: CASSLMGRRHTEAFF.

The rearrangement links TRBV7-9 to TRBJ1-3; a weak D match, TRBD1 (6 bases). CDR3 length equals 17 residues. The germline V gene has CDR1 SEHNR and CDR2 FQNEAQ (reference sequence). Trimming took off 5 bases at V and 4 bases at J, with 21 bases between the two ends. This CDR3 is CASSHKTGTERGNTIYF. Here the CDR3 DNA reads TGTGCCAGCAGCCACAAAACAGGGACGGAGAGGGGAAACACCATATATTTT.

The chain employs TRBV7-2 and TRBJ2-3; D is unclear. The CDR3 spans 13 residues. The germline V gene encodes CDR1 SGHTA and CDR2 FQGNSA. Trimming cost V 7 bases and J 2 bases, with 10 bases left between them. CDR3 residues: CASKITYTDTQYF. CDR3 nucleotides: TGTGCCAGCAAGATCACCTACACAGATACGCAGTATTTT.

The chain is built from TRBV27 and TRBJ1-5; TRBD1 matches at 7 bases. The CDR3 contains 13 residues. Germline CDR1 is MNHEY and CDR2 is SMNVEV (reference sequence). V lost 5 bases, J lost 3 bases, and 1 base stayed unmatched. Here the CDR3 DNA reads TGTGCCAGCAGTGGGACAGCCAATCAGCCCCAGCATTTT. It codes for CASSGTANQPQHF.

This sequence joins TRBV7-3 and TRBJ1-6; TRBD1 is a possible D gene (6 bases). CDR3 size: 15 residues. V gave up 1 base and J gave up 6 bases, with 10 bases separating them. CDR1 is SGHTA, CDR2 FQGTGA, per germline. The CDR3 is CASSLKQGVNSPLHF. CDR3 bases: TGTGCCAGCAGCTTAAAACAGGGCGTTAATTCACCCCTCCACTTT.

V and J are TRBV7-9 and TRBJ1-2; TRBD1 aligns across 7 bases. The J segment lost 7 bases and the V segment lost 4 bases, leaving 6 bases of the junction unmatched. CDR1 and CDR2 from the germline V gene are SEHNR and FQNEAQ (reference sequence). This CDR3 has 13 residues. DNA of the CDR3: TGTGCCAGCAGCTCGGGGACAGCGGGTGGCTACACCTTC. This gives the protein CASSSGTAGGYTF.

The chain joins TRBV5-1 to TRBJ2-2, with TRBD2 identical over 13 bases. The CDR3 loop spans 18 amino acids. With V trimmed by 3 bases and J by 0 bases, 5 bases remained unmatched. The germline gives CDR1 SGHRS, CDR2 YFSETQ. This CDR3 is CASSSGLAGRSNTGELFF. CDR3 coding DNA: TGCGCCAGCAGCTCGGGACTAGCGGGGCGATCGAACACCGGGGAGCTGTTTTTT.

V is TRBV5-1 and J is TRBJ1-3; no firm D call. The ends were cut back, 0 bases at V and 0 bases at J, with 10 bases in the middle. Germline CDR1 SGHRS, CDR2 YFSETQ. The CDR3 is made up of 16 amino acids. CDR3 nucleotides: TGCGCCAGCAGCTTGGAACCATCGAGCTCTGGAAACACCATATATTTT. Protein product: CASSLEPSSSGNTIYF.

The CDR3 nucleotides are TGTGCCAGCAGTGCCAGCCCGGGACAGGGACGAGATACGCAGTATTTT. Its protein is CASSASPGQGRDTQYF. The J gene is TRBJ2-3, the V gene TRBV27; 9 nucleotides agree with TRBD1. Germline loops: CDR1 MNHEY, CDR2 SMNVEV (reference sequence). The CDR3 is made up of 16 amino acids. J was trimmed by 5 bases and V by 5 bases; bases with no gene match: 11.

The chain recombines TRBV27 with TRBJ1-1; 10 bases match TRBD1. After removal of 1 base from V and 7 bases from J, the junction contained 15 bases not matched to a gene. This CDR3 has 18 amino acids. Germline lookup yields CDR1 MNHEY and CDR2 SMNVEV (reference sequence). CDR3 region: CASSLYPRDRGGGGEAFF. In nucleotides, the CDR3 is TGTGCCAGCAGTTTATACCCCCGGGACAGGGGCGGAGGGGGTGAAGCTTTCTTT.

The rearrangement links TRBV19 to TRBJ1-5; 7 positions agree with TRBD1. Unmatched junction bases numbered 9, after V lost 5 bases and J lost 5 bases. CDR1 is LNHDA and CDR2 is SQIVND in the germline V gene (reference sequence). The CDR3 is made up of 15 amino acids. This CDR3 is CASSSGTANYQPQHF. DNA of the CDR3: TGTGCCAGTAGTTCCGGGACAGCGAATTATCAGCCCCAGCATTTT.

This sequence joins TRBV5-1 and TRBJ2-1, with D possibly TRBD2 on 6 matching bases. Trimming cost V 7 bases and J 2 bases, with 13 bases left between them. CDR3 size: 14 residues. Per the germline V gene, CDR1 is SGHRS and CDR2 is YFSETQ. CDR3 residues: CASHGTGPYNEQFF. For the CDR3, the DNA is TGCGCCAGCCACGGGACTGGTCCCTACAATGAGCAGTTCTTC.

The V gene is TRBV19, the J gene TRBJ1-4, with 7 bases aligning to TRBD1. CDR1 and CDR2 (germline): LNHDA, SQIVND (reference sequence). This CDR3 region has 15 residues. Losses at the gene ends were 5 bases for V and 4 bases for J; bases not matched to a gene: 7. The CDR3 DNA follows: TGTGCCAGTAGTCGACAGGGACTCCGTAATGAAAAACTGTTTTTT. It translates to CASSRQGLRNEKLFF. Looking up the rest from reference TRBV19 and TRBJ1-4 gives the full variable domain: DGGITQSPKYLFRKEGQNVTLSCEQNLNHDAMYWYRQDPGQGLRLIYYSQIVNDFQKGDIAEGYSVSREKKESFPLTVTSAQKNPTAFYLCASSRQGLRNEKLFFGSGTQLSVL.

A remark on this clone: The same CDR3 also results from other DNA sequences found in this sample. The V call is TRBV6-5, the J call TRBJ1-5; TRBD1 matches 7 bases. The CDR3 sequence is 14 residues long. Germline CDR1 is MNHEY and CDR2 is SVGAGI. Unmatched junction bases numbered 3, after V lost 5 bases and J lost 2 bases. The CDR3 sequence: CASSPDRGNQPQHF. In DNA form, the CDR3 reads TGTGCCAGCAGTCCAGACAGGGGCAATCAGCCCCAGCATTTT.

This clone was detected once. The CDR3 protein is CASSFSRGRPETQYF. CDR3 bases: TGTGCCAGCAGCTTTAGCAGGGGGCGCCCCGAGACCCAGTACTTC. The chain uses TRBV5-8 and TRBJ2-5, with 8 bases aligning to TRBD1. CDR1 and CDR2 from the germline V gene are SGHTS and YDEGEE. This CDR3 has 15 amino acids. V gave up 2 bases and J gave up 5 bases; unmatched junction bases: 8.

This clone was seen many times. Other DNA sequences in this sample translate to the same CDR3. This chain connects TRBV5-4 to TRBJ1-5; tentative D call: TRBD1 (6 bases). Germline V gene data show CDR1 as SGHNT and CDR2 as YYREEE (reference sequence). V dropped 4 bases and J dropped 7 bases, with 15 bases sitting between them. The CDR3 is 14 residues long. CDR3 coding DNA: TGTGCCAGCAGCCTTGGGGGGGCAGGCCAGCCCCAGCATTTT. Translated, it gives CASSLGGAGQPQHF.